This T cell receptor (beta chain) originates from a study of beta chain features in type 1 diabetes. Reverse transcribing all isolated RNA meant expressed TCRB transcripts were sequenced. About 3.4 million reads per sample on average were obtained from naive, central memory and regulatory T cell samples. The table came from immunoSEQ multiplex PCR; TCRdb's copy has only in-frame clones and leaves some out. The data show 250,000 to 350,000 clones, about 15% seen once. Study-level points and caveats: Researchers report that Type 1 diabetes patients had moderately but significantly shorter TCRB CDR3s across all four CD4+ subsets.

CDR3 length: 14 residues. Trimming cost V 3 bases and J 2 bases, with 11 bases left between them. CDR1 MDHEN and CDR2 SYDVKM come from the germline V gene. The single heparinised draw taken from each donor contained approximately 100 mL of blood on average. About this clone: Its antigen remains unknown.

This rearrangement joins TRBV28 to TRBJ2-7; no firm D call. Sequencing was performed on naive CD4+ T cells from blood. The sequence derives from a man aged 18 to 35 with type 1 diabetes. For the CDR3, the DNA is TGTGCCAGCAGTTTCACGGGTGGCACCTACGAGCAGTACTTC. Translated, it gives CASSFTGGTYEQYF.